What follows is one T cell receptor (beta chain) and its context. Its specificity is unknown. The PCR was carried out with 60 Vbeta primers and 13 Jbeta primers. Clones were read by immunoSEQ multiplex PCR, and TCRdb kept only the in-frame ones, dropping some. Seen here are roughly 120,000 clones, 15% observed once, and the top ten hold 1.9%. Trimming at V came to 4 bases and at J to 7 bases, leaving 6 bases not matched to a gene. The CDR3 is 14 residues long. From germline, CDR1 is SGHVS and CDR2 FQNEAQ. This sample stems from a study of cytomegalovirus exposure and HLA in healthy donors. Study-wide results and limits: It was assumed in the presence/absence analyses that sequencing depth was roughly uniform across donors. Accurate prediction of most subjects' HLA-A and HLA-B alleles from TCR beta sequences was reported. Altogether, 150 to 200 TCR beta chains were recorded as cytomegalovirus-associated.

This receptor was identified in a woman younger than 35 in good health and CMV-seronegative. The source material was PBMCs. This chain joins TRBV7-8 and TRBJ1-5, with 8 bases matching TRBD1. In DNA, the CDR3 is TGTGCCAGCAGCTCCCAACAGGGGGGACAGCCCCAGCATTTT. This codes for CASSSQQGGQPQHF.